Shown below are 12 T cell receptor beta chains from a single sample sequenced in a study of blood T cell repertoires in COVID-19. Profiling relied on immunoSEQ multiplex PCR, and the TCRdb table lists in-frame clones only, not all of them. The profile shows 55,000 to 65,000 clones, around 83% of them singletons. The sample comprised peripheral blood. These TCRs come from a human donor in a cohort sampled during active COVID-19.

CDR3 loop: CASSFRGGEQYV. The CDR3 DNA reads TGTGCCAGCAGCTTCCGGGGGGGCGAGCAGTACGTC. This chain uses TRBV5-8 with TRBJ2-7, with 8 positions matching TRBD2. The junction had 1 base not matched to a gene; V was cut back by 2 bases and J by 6 bases. The CDR3 consists of 12 residues. The V gene's germline CDR1 is SGHTS and CDR2 YDEGEE.

This clone was seen more than once but under ten times. The rearrangement joins TRBV6-5 to TRBJ1-6, with 10 bases that match TRBD1. V shed 8 bases, J shed 7 bases, and the junction held 2 bases outside the gene matches. The CDR3 length is 13 residues. The germline gives CDR1 MNHEY, CDR2 SVGAGI. The CDR3 DNA reads as TGTGCCAGCCGGGACAGGGGAAATTCACCCCTCCACTTT. It encodes CASRDRGNSPLHF.

This clone has only a few counts. The chain couples TRBV5-1 to TRBJ1-5, with D perhaps TRBD1 (6 bases). This CDR3 is 15 amino acids long. Germline lookup yields CDR1 SGHRS and CDR2 YFSETQ. Trimming removed 4 bases at V and 2 bases at J, with 13 bases between. DNA for the CDR3: TGCGCCAGCAGCCCTCAGGGGATCGGCAATCAGCCCCAGCATTTT. Its translation: CASSPQGIGNQPQHF.

The chain has TRBV13 and TRBJ2-1; D gene ambiguous. V lost 4 bases and J 7 bases, leaving 11 bases between the germline ends. CDR1 is PRHDT, CDR2 FYEKMQ, per germline (reference sequence). The CDR3 covers 13 residues. The CDR3 DNA reads as TGTGCCAGCAGCTCCCCCATGTTGAATGAGCAGTTCTTC. It specifies CASSSPMLNEQFF.

The chain recombines TRBV2 with TRBJ1-1; D gene ambiguous. Trimming left V 7 bases short and J 1 base short, with 10 bases between. Germline loops: CDR1 SNHLY, CDR2 FYNNEI. The CDR3 loop spans 13 amino acids. The CDR3 DNA sequence: TGTGCCAGCAAACCGGAGAAGAACACTGAAGCTTTCTTT. The encoded protein is CASKPEKNTEAFF.

V usage is TRBV24-1 and J usage is TRBJ1-5; a possible D gene is TRBD1 (5 bases). The CDR3 length is 14 residues. Trimming left V 5 bases short and J 3 bases short, with 10 bases between. Germline V lookup: CDR1 KGHDR, CDR2 SFDVKD. The CDR3 reads CATSGTWDNQPQHF. In DNA, the CDR3 is TGTGCCACCAGTGGGACATGGGACAATCAGCCCCAGCATTTT.

This chain joins TRBV21-1 and TRBJ2-5; the D call in the table, TRBD2, was not verified against the DNA. TRBV21-1 is recorded as a pseudogene. This CDR3 is built from 17 residues. The CDR3 bases are TGTGCCAGCAGCAAAGGAGGTAAAACGGGAGGGTTGGAGACCCAGTACTTC. This encodes CASSKGGKTGGLETQYF.

A single count supports this clone. This sample includes further DNA sequences coding for the same CDR3. The genes are TRBV25-1 and TRBJ1-1; 7 bases agree with TRBD1. The V gene's germline CDR1 is MGHDK and CDR2 SYGVNS. The CDR3 covers 14 residues. J gave up 1 base and V 3 bases, and 2 bases lay outside the gene matches. CDR3 region: CASSEGQRNTEAFF. The DNA of the CDR3 is TGTGCCAGCAGTGAGGGACAGCGGAACACTGAAGCTTTCTTT.

This chain links TRBV18 with TRBJ2-5; D may be TRBD2 (6 bases). The CDR3 covers 16 residues. Looked up from germline, CDR1 is KGHSH and CDR2 is LQKENI. The germline V and J ends were trimmed by 3 bases and 1 base, with 15 bases remaining between them. CDR3: CASSPAYGGTQETQYF. CDR3 DNA: TGTGCCAGCTCACCGGCTTACGGGGGAACCCAAGAGACCCAGTACTTC.

The rearrangement links TRBV7-8 to TRBJ1-1; no definite D call. CDR1 SGHVS and CDR2 FQNEAQ come from the germline V gene. The CDR3 is 15 amino acids. Trimming left V 2 bases short and J 0 bases short, with 10 bases between. This CDR3 is CASSLSYGVNTEAFF. CDR3 DNA: TGTGCCAGCAGCTTATCTTATGGAGTGAACACTGAAGCTTTCTTT.

The chain employs TRBV6-2 or TRBV6-3 and TRBJ2-3; 7 bases line up with TRBD2. CDR1 is MNHEY, CDR2 SVGEGT, per germline. V lost 6 bases, J lost 2 bases, and 5 bases stayed unmatched. The CDR3 has 14 residues. CDR3 residues: CASSPGGVTDTQYF. CDR3 sequence (DNA): TGTGCCAGCAGCCCTGGGGGGGTCACAGATACGCAGTATTTT.

V usage is TRBV5-1 and J usage is TRBJ2-5; 9 nucleotides line up with TRBD2. This CDR3 is 17 amino acids long. CDR1 SGHRS and CDR2 YFSETQ come from the germline V gene. The trim removed 4 bases at V and 5 bases at J, leaving 15 bases unmatched. In nucleotides, the CDR3 is TGCGCCAGCAGCCGTTACCCCTCCGGGACTAGCAGTGAGACCCAGTACTTC. Translated, it gives CASSRYPSGTSSETQYF.